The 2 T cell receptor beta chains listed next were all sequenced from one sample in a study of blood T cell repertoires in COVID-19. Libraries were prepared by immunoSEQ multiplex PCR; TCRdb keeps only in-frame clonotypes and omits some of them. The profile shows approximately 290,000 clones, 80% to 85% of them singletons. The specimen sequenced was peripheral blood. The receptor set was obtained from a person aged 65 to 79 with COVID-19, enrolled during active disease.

CDR3 in amino acids: CASSFREGGRDSHNEQFF. The CDR3 DNA follows: TGTGCCAGCAGCTTCAGAGAGGGGGGGAGGGATAGTCACAATGAGCAGTTCTTC. The V gene is TRBV7-7, the J gene TRBJ2-1, with D possibly being TRBD2 (7 bases). The CDR3 length is 18 residues. V was trimmed by 3 bases and J by 5 bases, leaving 23 bases between them. Germline V lookup: CDR1 SSHAT, CDR2 FNYEAQ (reference sequence).

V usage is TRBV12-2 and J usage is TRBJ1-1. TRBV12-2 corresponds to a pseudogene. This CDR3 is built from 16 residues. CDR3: CASRLAIPPVNTEAFF. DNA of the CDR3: TGTGCAAGTCGCTTAGCGATCCCACCGGTGAACACTGAAGCTTTCTTT.